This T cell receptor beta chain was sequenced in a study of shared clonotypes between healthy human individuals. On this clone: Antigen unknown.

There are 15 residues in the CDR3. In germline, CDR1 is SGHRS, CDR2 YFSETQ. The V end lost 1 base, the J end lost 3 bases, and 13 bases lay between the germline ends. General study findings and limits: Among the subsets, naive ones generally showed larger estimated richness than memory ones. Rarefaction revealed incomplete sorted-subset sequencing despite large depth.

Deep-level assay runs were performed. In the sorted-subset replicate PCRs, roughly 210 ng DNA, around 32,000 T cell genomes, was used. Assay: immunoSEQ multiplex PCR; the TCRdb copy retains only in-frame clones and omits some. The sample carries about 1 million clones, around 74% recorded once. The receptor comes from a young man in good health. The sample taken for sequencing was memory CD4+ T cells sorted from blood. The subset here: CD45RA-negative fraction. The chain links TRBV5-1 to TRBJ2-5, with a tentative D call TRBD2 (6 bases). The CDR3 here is CASSLSTRREETQYF. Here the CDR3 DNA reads TGCGCCAGCAGCTTGTCCACTAGGAGGGAAGAGACCCAGTACTTC.